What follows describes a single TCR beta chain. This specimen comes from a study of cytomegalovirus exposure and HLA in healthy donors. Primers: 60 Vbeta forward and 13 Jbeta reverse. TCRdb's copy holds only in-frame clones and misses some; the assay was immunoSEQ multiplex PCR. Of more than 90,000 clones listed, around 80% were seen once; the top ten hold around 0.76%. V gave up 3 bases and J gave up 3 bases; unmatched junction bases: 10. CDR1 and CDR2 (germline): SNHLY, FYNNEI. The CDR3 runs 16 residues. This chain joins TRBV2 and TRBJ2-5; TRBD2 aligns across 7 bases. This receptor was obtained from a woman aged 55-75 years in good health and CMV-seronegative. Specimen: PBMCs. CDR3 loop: CASSDRRDYLEETQYF. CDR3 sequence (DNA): TGTGCCAGCAGTGATAGACGGGACTATCTCGAAGAGACCCAGTACTTC.